The sequence of this T cell receptor beta chain was determined in a study of blood T cell repertoires in COVID-19. Whole-study context: The United States, Italy and Spain provided the acute and convalescent COVID-19 samples. In each case, the material was cDNA or gDNA derived from T cells, B-cell-depleted T cells, or PBMCs.

This CDR3 is 15 amino acids long. Germline V gives CDR1 MNHEY, CDR2 SVGEGT. V lost 0 bases and J lost 4; bases outside the gene matches: 5. In the original analysis: Estimates of nucleated cell counts were drawn from the amplification of reference gene primers. TCRdb keeps only in-frame clones here, not all; method: immunoSEQ multiplex PCR. That table furnishes V, J and clone size, whereas the DNA furnished D and trimming. The data show more than 95,000 clones, 70% to 80% seen once. The receptor was isolated from a man between 65 and 79 years old with acute or convalescent COVID-19. Sequences were obtained from peripheral blood. V is TRBV6-2 or TRBV6-3 and J is TRBJ1-2; TRBD1 matches at 7 bases. CDR3 sequence: CASSYSPGTAYGYTF. As DNA, the CDR3 is TGTGCCAGCAGTTACTCTCCCGGGACAGCCTATGGCTACACCTTC.